Listed below are T cell receptor beta chains from one sample, sequenced in a study of blood T cell repertoires in COVID-19. Libraries were prepared by immunoSEQ multiplex PCR; TCRdb keeps only in-frame clonotypes and omits some of them. The sample lists a few hundred thousand clones, 87% occurring once. Source material: peripheral blood. These receptors all stem from a man in his sixties who had recovered from COVID-19. Each CDR3 is given with its conserved first and last residue. The order of the fields is D gene, clone size, J gene, V gene, CDR3 DNA, CDR3 protein. The D gene is left open where the match is weak. Some rows have no size entry. The others give once, few or many, or a class for an expanded clone.

TRBD1,NA,TRBJ1-2,TRBV28,TGTGCCAGCAGCCCCGACAGGGTATCGAATGGCTACACCTTC,CASSPDRVSNGYTF
TRBD1,few,TRBJ1-5,TRBV5-1,TGCGCCAGCAGCTTGCAGGGGGCGGGACAGCCCCAGCATTTT,CASSLQGAGQPQHF
TRBD1,NA,TRBJ2-1,TRBV7-2,TGTGCCAGCAGCATCAGCAGGGGGATCAATGAGCAGTTCTTC,CASSISRGINEQFF
TRBD1,NA,TRBJ1-5,TRBV28,TGTGCCAGCAGTTTTAGCGGGACAGATAGCAATCAGCCCCAGCATTTT,CASSFSGTDSNQPQHF
NA,NA,TRBJ1-1,TRBV7-3,TGTGCCAGCAGCTTAGTTCAGGGTAGGGAAGCTTTCTTT,CASSLVQGREAFF
NA,NA,TRBJ2-7,TRBV24-1,TGTGCCACCAGTGATACAGGGTCCGCGATCTACGAGCAGTACTTC,CATSDTGSAIYEQYF
NA,NA,TRBJ2-7,TRBV10-2,TGCGCCAGCAGTGAGTCTTTAGGGACAACAATCTACGAGCAGTACTTC,CASSESLGTTIYEQYF
TRBD2,NA,TRBJ2-7,TRBV7-6,TGTGCCAGCAGCTTAGCGGCTAGCGGGGGGGGACTCCCCTACGAGCAGTACTTC,CASSLAASGGGLPYEQYF
TRBD2,once,TRBJ2-3,TRBV28,TGTGCCAGCAGCAGGACTAGCAGGACGGTAGATACGCAGTATTTT,CASSRTSRTVDTQYF
NA,NA,TRBJ2-5,TRBV5-1,TGCGCCAGCAGCTTGGTCGGGGACAACCAAGAGACCCAGTACTTC,CASSLVGDNQETQYF
NA,NA,TRBJ1-4,TRBV6-5,TGTGCCACCATTCGGGCGACTGGGGCCAGGGAAAAACTGTTTTTT,CATIRATGAREKLFF
TRBD1,few,TRBJ2-3,TRBV9,TGTGCCAGCAGTATTGGACAGGGGAGAGATACGCAGTATTTT,CASSIGQGRDTQYF
NA,once,TRBJ1-2,TRBV19,TGTGCCAGTAGCGAATCCCCGGGAGGCTATGGCTACACCTTC,CASSESPGGYGYTF
TRBD2,NA,TRBJ2-7,TRBV7-2,TGTGCCAGCAGCTTAACTAGCGGGGGGACCTCCTACGAGCAGTACTTC,CASSLTSGGTSYEQYF
NA,NA,TRBJ2-3,TRBV12-2,TGTGCAAGTCGCTTAGCGCAGGCGGGGCAACTAGCGTCAAGCACAGATACGCAGTATTTT,CASRLAQAGQLASSTDTQYF
TRBD2,once,TRBJ2-1,TRBV30,TGTGCCTGGAGGGGGGGGTTCAATGAGCAGTTCTTC,CAWRGGFNEQFF
TRBD2,NA,TRBJ2-5,TRBV28,TGTGCCAGCACCACCAGACTAGCGGGAGACGAGACCCAGTACTTC,CASTTRLAGDETQYF
TRBD2,NA,TRBJ2-1,TRBV6-5,TGTGCCAGCAGTTTGACTAGCGGGACATACAATGAGCAGTTCTTC,CASSLTSGTYNEQFF
TRBD2,NA,TRBJ2-5,TRBV7-2,TGTGCCAGCAGCTTAGCGGCTAGCGGGGGGGGCCAAGAGACCCAGTACTTC,CASSLAASGGGQETQYF
NA,NA,TRBJ2-7,TRBV7-2,TGTGCCAGCAGCCTCTCCGGGAGCCCCACCTACGAGCAGTACTTC,CASSLSGSPTYEQYF
NA,NA,TRBJ1-3,TRBV5-5,TGTGCCAGCAGCTTTCAGGCCTCCTCTCTGGGAAACACCATATATTTT,CASSFQASSLGNTIYF
NA,NA,TRBJ2-2,TRBV6-5,TGTGCCAGCAGTCTGGACACAAACACCGGGGAGCTGTTTTTT,CASSLDTNTGELFF
NA,NA,TRBJ1-2,TRBV5-6,TGTGCCAGCAGCCGGGATCTAGCTAACTATGGCTACACCTTC,CASSRDLANYGYTF
NA,NA,TRBJ1-1,TRBV10-2,TGCGCCAGCCTTGGGGGACTTGAAGCTTTCTTT,CASLGGLEAFF
NA,NA,TRBJ1-1,TRBV11-1,TGTGCCAGCGGAGTTTCGGGACAACGAGCTGAAGCTTTCTTT,CASGVSGQRAEAFF
NA,NA,TRBJ1-2,TRBV6-5,TGTGCCAGCAGGGGTGGGGGAGGGGACTATGGCTACACCTTC,CASRGGGGDYGYTF
NA,once,TRBJ2-7,TRBV27,TGTGCCAGCAGTCCGACCTGGATCGACGGGGACGAGCAGTACTTC,CASSPTWIDGDEQYF
NA,NA,TRBJ2-1,TRBV7-6,TGTGCCAGCAGCTCCCAGGGGGGCGGGGTCTACAATGAGCAGTTCTTC,CASSSQGGGVYNEQFF
NA,NA,TRBJ1-5,TRBV28,TGTGCCAGCAGGGCCGGAGGAGGGACGGGTCGGCCCCAGCATTTT,CASRAGGGTGRPQHF
TRBD2,once,TRBJ2-7,TRBV6-6,TGTGCCAGCAGTTACCGGGGGGAAGCCTACGAGCAGTACTTC,CASSYRGEAYEQYF
NA,once,TRBJ2-3,TRBV11-2,TGTGCCAGCAGCTTAGGCGCGACTCTCACAGATACGCAGTATTTT,CASSLGATLTDTQYF
NA,NA,TRBJ1-4,TRBV6-5,TGTGCCAGCAGTTCCGGGACAAGATATGAAAAACTGTTTTTT,CASSSGTRYEKLFF
NA,NA,TRBJ2-7,TRBV28,TGTGCCAGCAGACGACAGCACTCCTACGAGCAGTACTTC,CASRRQHSYEQYF
NA,NA,TRBJ1-6,TRBV20-1,TGCAGCGTCCGTCGGGATTCACCCCTCCACTTT,CSVRRDSPLHF
TRBD1,NA,TRBJ1-2,TRBV19,TGTGCCAGTATAGACAGGGGGACGAACTATGGCTACACCTTC,CASIDRGTNYGYTF
NA,NA,TRBJ2-7,TRBV7-8,TGTGCCAGCGGGCACCACAAAACCTACGAGCAGTACTTC,CASGHHKTYEQYF
NA,NA,TRBJ2-2,TRBV7-5,TGTGCCAGAAGAAACAGGGGACCCCCGGGACCCCATACCGGGGAGCTGTTTTTT,CARRNRGPPGPHTGELFF
NA,NA,TRBJ1-4,TRBV19,TGTGCCAGTAGTATTCAGGGAAATGAAAAACTGTTTTTT,CASSIQGNEKLFF
NA,NA,TRBJ1-2,TRBV19,TGTGCCAGTACTGGCAGCGGTGGCTACACCTTC,CASTGSGGYTF
NA,NA,TRBJ2-3,TRBV5-4,TGTGCCAGCAGCACGGACGCGGGGAGCACAGATACGCAGTATTTT,CASSTDAGSTDTQYF
TRBD2,NA,TRBJ2-3,TRBV5-1,TGCGCCAGCAGCTTGCTAGCGGGGGCCACCACAGATACGCAGTATTTT,CASSLLAGATTDTQYF
NA,NA,TRBJ1-6,TRBV27,TGTGCCAGCAGTGGTTCAGGGTTCACCTATAATTCACCCCTCCACTTT,CASSGSGFTYNSPLHF
NA,NA,TRBJ1-5,TRBV12-3/TRBV12-4,TGTGCCAGCAGTTTCTATGGCAATCAGCCCCAGCATTTT,CASSFYGNQPQHF
NA,NA,TRBJ1-2,TRBV28,TGTGCCAGCAGTTTACCGGCAGAGGGGGACTATGGCTACACCTTC,CASSLPAEGDYGYTF
NA,once,TRBJ1-1,TRBV9,TGTGCCAGCAGCGTAGACGGGGGGATGAACACTGAAGCTTTCTTT,CASSVDGGMNTEAFF
TRBD2,NA,TRBJ2-3,TRBV9,TGTGCCAGCAGCGTAGGGGCTAGCGGGAGGGCCTCAGATACGCAGTATTTT,CASSVGASGRASDTQYF
NA,NA,TRBJ1-2,TRBV25-1,TGTGCCAGCAGTTTACACCCCTATGGCTACACCTTC,CASSLHPYGYTF
NA,once,TRBJ1-1,TRBV10-3,TGTGCCATCAGCCCGACAGGAACGAACACTGAAGCTTTCTTT,CAISPTGTNTEAFF
NA,NA,TRBJ2-1,TRBV6-2/TRBV6-3,TGTGCCAGCAGTTACTCTGGCGGGGGCGGATACAATGAGCAGTTCTTC,CASSYSGGGGYNEQFF
TRBD1,NA,TRBJ1-2,TRBV7-2,TGTGCCAGCAGGGGACAGGGATTTGCCTATGGCTACACCTTC,CASRGQGFAYGYTF
TRBD2,NA,TRBJ2-3,TRBV28,TGTGCCAGCAGGGCTAGCGGGAGGCTTTCACAAGATACGCAGTATTTT,CASRASGRLSQDTQYF
TRBD2,NA,TRBJ2-5,TRBV20-1,TGCAGTGCTAGTCTAGCGGGAGTTCAAGAGACCCAGTACTTC,CSASLAGVQETQYF
TRBD1,NA,TRBJ2-5,TRBV27,TGTGCCAGCAGTAGCCGTACAGGGGGCGCTGAAAGGCAGACCCAGTACTTC,CASSSRTGGAERQTQYF
NA,NA,TRBJ1-4,TRBV5-1,TGCGCCAGCAGCAGCACAGCAACTAATGAAAAACTGTTTTTT,CASSSTATNEKLFF
NA,NA,TRBJ2-1,TRBV10-2,TGCGCCAGCAATTCAGGGGGGAAAGAGCAGTTCTTC,CASNSGGKEQFF
TRBD1,NA,TRBJ2-7,TRBV19,TGTGCCAGTAGCCGGGACAGGGGAAGGGAGCAGTACTTC,CASSRDRGREQYF